This TCR beta chain was identified during a study of CD8 T cells in ankylosing spondylitis. In the case of this clonotype: Its antigen is unidentified.

Study observations and caveats: Reports say disease-linked clones showed up significantly more in matched ankylosing spondylitis synovial fluid.

Unmatched junction bases numbered 5, after V lost 5 bases and J lost 2 bases. Per germline, CDR1 SGHTA and CDR2 FQGNSA. The CDR3 is 14 residues long. The authors made TCR beta libraries by quantitative 5'-RACE with molecular barcodes. TCRdb fed the 5' RACE reads into MiXCR, producing one record per CDR3 protein. The sample contains approximately 200,000 distinct CDR3 sequences, 10% to 15% of which appear only once. The TCR originated in a female donor with ankylosing spondylitis or in good health (not recorded which). V is TRBV7-2 and J is TRBJ2-5, with 7 bases lining up with TRBD2. The sequenced sample consisted of blood, either unsorted or a sorted T cell fraction (not recorded which). In DNA, the CDR3 is TGTGCCAGCAGCCGCACTAGCGCGCAAGAGACCCAGTACTTC. Amino acid sequence: CASSRTSAQETQYF.